This T cell receptor (beta chain) stems from a study of T cells in Graves' hyperthyroidism and ophthalmopathy. RNA transcripts provided the source from which TCR beta CDR3 regions were amplified. HTBI primers were the set used in a first-round RT-PCR of the TCR CDR3. One entry per CDR3 protein results from TCRdb running MiXCR on the multiplex PCR reads. The data show 700,000 to 950,000 distinct CDR3 sequences, about a third seen once. This clonotype appeared many times. The TCR was taken from a woman in her 40s with Graves' hyperthyroidism. The sequenced sample consisted of blood.

DNA of the CDR3: TGTGCCACCAGTGACGAGGACAGGGAGTACGAGCAGTACTTC. Its protein is CATSDEDREYEQYF. The chain combines TRBV24-1 with TRBJ2-7; 8 nucleotides line up with TRBD1. The CDR3 sequence is 14 residues long. CDR1 KGHDR and CDR2 SFDVKD come from the germline V gene. With V trimmed by 4 bases and J by 4 bases, 5 bases remained unmatched.